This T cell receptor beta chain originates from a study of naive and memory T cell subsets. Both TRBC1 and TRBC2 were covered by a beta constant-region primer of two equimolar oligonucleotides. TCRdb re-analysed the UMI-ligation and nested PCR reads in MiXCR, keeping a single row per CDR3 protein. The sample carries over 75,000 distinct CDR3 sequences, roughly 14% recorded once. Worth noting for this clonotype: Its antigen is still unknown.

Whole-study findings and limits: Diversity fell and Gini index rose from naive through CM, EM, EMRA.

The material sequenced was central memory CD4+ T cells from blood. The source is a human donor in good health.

CDR3 region: CATSREVTANTEAFF. In nucleotides, the CDR3 is TGTGCCACCAGCAGAGAGGTGACGGCAAACACTGAAGCTTTCTTT. The rearrangement links TRBV15 to TRBJ1-1; D unresolved. V shed 0 bases and J shed 2 bases, with 10 bases lying between them. The CDR3 is made up of 15 amino acids. Germline V lookup: CDR1 LNHNV, CDR2 YYDKDF (reference sequence).